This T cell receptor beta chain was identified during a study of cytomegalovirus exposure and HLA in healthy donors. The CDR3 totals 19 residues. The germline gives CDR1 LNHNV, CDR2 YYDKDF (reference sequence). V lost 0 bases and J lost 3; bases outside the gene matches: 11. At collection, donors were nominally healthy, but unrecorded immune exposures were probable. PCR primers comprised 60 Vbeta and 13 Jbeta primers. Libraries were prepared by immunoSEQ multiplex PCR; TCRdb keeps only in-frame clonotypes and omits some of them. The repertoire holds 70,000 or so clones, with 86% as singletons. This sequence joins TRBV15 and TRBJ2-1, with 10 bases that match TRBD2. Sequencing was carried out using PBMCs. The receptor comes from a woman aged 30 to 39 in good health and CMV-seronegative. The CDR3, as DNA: TGTGCCACCAGCAGAGATAAAAGTGCTAGCGGGAGACTCTACAATGAGCAGTTCTTC. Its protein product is CATSRDKSASGRLYNEQFF. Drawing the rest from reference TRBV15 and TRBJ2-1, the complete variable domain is DAMVIQNPRYQVTQFGKPVTLSCSQTLNHNVMYWYQQKSSQAPKLLFHYYDKDFNNEADTPDNFQSRRPNTSFCFLDIRSPGLGDTAMYLCATSRDKSASGRLYNEQFFGPGTRLTVL.